Shown below are 27 T cell receptor beta chains from a single sample sequenced in a study of T-cell memory formation after mild COVID-19. MiXCR, run by TCRdb on the 5' RACE reads, gives a single entry per CDR3 protein. This table holds about 470,000 distinct CDR3 sequences, over 15% found once. The sequencing input was PBMCs or a T cell subset sorted from them (not recorded which). Receptors originate from an adult woman who had mild COVID-19 (a few samples of this study predate the infection). Cell type and time point are not known.

The gene calls are TRBV18 and TRBJ2-1; 8 positions match TRBD1. This CDR3 has 15 residues. In germline, CDR1 is KGHSH, CDR2 LQKENI. The ends lost 2 bases at V and 4 bases at J; junction bases unmatched: 4. The CDR3 loop is CASSPGRGQYNEQFF. The CDR3 nucleotides read TGTGCCAGCTCACCAGGCAGGGGGCAATACAATGAGCAGTTCTTC.

The chain carries TRBV7-8 and TRBJ1-1, with 8 positions matching TRBD1. The CDR3 is 15 amino acids. Germline V CDR1 and CDR2: SGHVS, FQNEAQ. V was clipped by 3 bases and J by 10 bases; unmatched bases: 13. Written as DNA, the CDR3 is TGTGCCAGCAGCTTGGTGGGGAAAGACGGGACAGGAGCTTTCTTT. Protein sequence: CASSLVGKDGTGAFF.

In nucleotides, the CDR3 is TGTGCCAGCAGTTCCGACTGGGGTGGCGAGCAGTACTTC. As protein: CASSSDWGGEQYF. V is TRBV28 and J is TRBJ2-7, with no clear D. V lost 4 bases to trimming and J lost 6 bases, with 13 bases between them. Germline V gene sequence: CDR1 MDHEN, CDR2 SYDVKM. The CDR3 spans 13 residues.

This clonotype was seen a handful of times. This sequence joins TRBV24-1 and TRBJ2-2; perhaps TRBD1 as D (6 bases). The CDR3 runs to 12 residues. V gave up 7 bases and J gave up 4 bases, with 6 bases separating them. Germline V gene data show CDR1 as KGHDR and CDR2 as SFDVKD. The CDR3 bases are TGTGCCACCAGGGACAGCACCGGGGAGCTGTTTTTT. This encodes CATRDSTGELFF.

This CDR3 reads CASSDRQGYEQYF. The CDR3 nucleotides read TGTGCCAGCTCGGACCGACAGGGCTACGAGCAGTACTTC. The V call is TRBV18, the J call TRBJ2-7; TRBD1 aligns across 7 bases. The CDR3 consists of 13 residues. The V and J ends lost 6 bases and 3 bases, in that order; junction bases with no gene match: 5. Germline CDR1 reads KGHSH; CDR2 reads LQKENI.

V usage is TRBV4-2 and J usage is TRBJ1-6; D is uncertain. The CDR3 loop spans 17 amino acids. V dropped 3 bases and J dropped 0 bases, with 12 bases sitting between them. The V gene's germline CDR1 is LGHNA and CDR2 YNFKEQ. The CDR3 loop is CASSQTRKSSYNSPLHF. For the CDR3, the DNA is TGTGCCAGCAGCCAGACCCGGAAAAGCTCCTATAATTCACCCCTCCACTTT.

This clonotype turned up a few times. The chain joins TRBV30 to TRBJ2-3, with TRBD2 matching over 13 bases. The V gene's germline CDR1 is GTSNPN and CDR2 SVGIG (reference sequence). The CDR3 is 16 amino acids. The V and J ends lost 0 bases and 1 base, in that order; junction bases with no gene match: 1. CDR3 residues: CAWSVGLAGGTDTQYF. CDR3 DNA sequence: TGTGCCTGGAGTGTTGGACTAGCGGGGGGCACAGATACGCAGTATTTT.

This sequence joins TRBV4-2 and TRBJ2-1; 8 bases agree with TRBD2. In germline, CDR1 is LGHNA, CDR2 YNFKEQ. Unmatched junction bases numbered 8, after V lost 0 bases and J lost 4 bases. The CDR3 consists of 17 residues. The CDR3 protein is CASSQDSTRGGYNEQFF. CDR3 DNA: TGTGCCAGCAGCCAAGATAGTACTCGCGGGGGGTACAATGAGCAGTTCTTC.

This clonotype was observed a handful of times. The CDR3 nucleotides are TGTGCCAGTAGATATGACAGCGGTCACACCGGGGAGCTGTTTTTT. It yields the protein CASRYDSGHTGELFF. The J gene is TRBJ2-2, the V gene TRBV19; tentatively, D is TRBD1 or TRBD2 (5 bases each). Trimming left V 6 bases short and J 3 bases short, with 14 bases between. The CDR3 covers 15 residues. The germline CDR1 and CDR2 sequences are LNHDA and SQIVND (reference sequence).

The V call is TRBV20-1, the J call TRBJ2-7; D uncertain. CDR3 length: 12 residues. CDR1 and CDR2 from the germline V gene are DFQATT and SNEGSKA (reference sequence). Trimming took off 2 bases at V and 2 bases at J, with 7 bases between the two ends. In nucleotides, the CDR3 is TGCAGTGCTAGAATCCCACCCTACGAGCAGTACTTC. Translated: CSARIPPYEQYF.

The chain is built from TRBV5-1 and TRBJ1-2; unclear D gene. Deletions cut 0 bases from V and 5 bases from J, with 8 bases between. The CDR3 extends over 13 amino acids. Germline CDR1 is SGHRS and CDR2 is YFSETQ. For the CDR3, the DNA is TGCGCCAGCAGCTTGGCCCCCATTTATGGCTACACCTTC. This translates into CASSLAPIYGYTF.

CDR3 in DNA: TGTGCCATTACCCGGGACATCGGCTATGGCTACACCTTC. Residues: CAITRDIGYGYTF. This chain joins TRBV10-3 and TRBJ1-2; TRBD1 is a possible D gene (6 bases). CDR1 and CDR2 (germline): ENHRY, SYGVKD. V was cut by 9 bases and J by 4 bases, with 15 bases left in between. The CDR3 loop spans 13 amino acids.

The V call is TRBV7-9, the J call TRBJ2-4, with 8 bases lining up with TRBD2. The length of the CDR3 is 17 residues. Germline V gives CDR1 SEHNR, CDR2 FQNEAQ (reference sequence). With 0 bases clipped from V and 6 bases from J, the junction kept 10 bases outside the gene matches. The CDR3 loop reads CASSLAGTREGLNIQYF. The CDR3 DNA follows: TGTGCCAGCAGCTTAGCCGGGACTAGAGAAGGCCTAAACATTCAGTACTTC.

This clonotype was detected only a few times. V is TRBV9 and J is TRBJ2-5; D gene unclear. The CDR3 contains 14 residues. Trimming took off 2 bases at V and 0 bases at J, with 8 bases between the two ends. In germline, CDR1 is SGDLS, CDR2 YYNGEE. The DNA of the CDR3 is TGTGCCAGCAGCGTGTCAAGGTACCAAGAGACCCAGTACTTC. It is translated as CASSVSRYQETQYF.

There are a few counts of this clonotype. The chain has TRBV29-1 and TRBJ2-1; no clear D gene. V was clipped by 6 bases and J by 6 bases, with 18 bases between them. This CDR3 contains 14 residues. Germline V gene sequence: CDR1 SQVTM, CDR2 ANQGSEA. The CDR3 region has the DNA TGCAGCGTACCAATCCAACAGATAGTCAATGAGCAGTTCTTC. Protein sequence: CSVPIQQIVNEQFF.

This clonotype was counted between two and nine times. The gene calls are TRBV7-8 and TRBJ2-7; D is perhaps TRBD1 (6 bases). The CDR3 sequence is 13 residues long. From germline, CDR1 is SGHVS and CDR2 FQNEAQ. V was clipped by 3 bases and J by 3 bases, with 9 bases between them. The CDR3 here is CASSFQGYYEQYF. The DNA for the CDR3 is TGTGCCAGCAGCTTCCAGGGGTACTACGAGCAGTACTTC.

CDR3 DNA sequence: TGTGCCAGCAGCCTAACCCCGGGACTAGCGGGGGCCCCTAAAACGACAGATACGCAGTATTTT. Translation gives CASSLTPGLAGAPKTTDTQYF. The V call is TRBV11-2, the J call TRBJ2-3, with 14 bases fitting TRBD2. After removal of 5 bases from V and 3 bases from J, the junction contained 19 bases not matched to a gene. CDR1 is SGHAT, CDR2 FQNNGV, per germline. The CDR3 is 21 residues long.

This clonotype was counted a few times. The chain is built from TRBV7-9 and TRBJ2-3; a weak D match, TRBD2 (6 bases). CDR1 is SEHNR, CDR2 FQNEAQ, per germline (reference sequence). The CDR3 extends over 16 amino acids. Deletions cut 3 bases from V and 6 bases from J, with 19 bases between. CDR3 nucleotide sequence: TGTGCCAGCAGCTTTGGGGACTCCCGCCGAGGGGATACGCAGTATTTT. It is translated as CASSFGDSRRGDTQYF.

This clonotype was seen a handful of times. This chain links TRBV7-9 with TRBJ2-5; no definite D call. V was shortened by 5 bases and J by 5 bases, with 6 bases between the two germline ends. This CDR3 contains 11 residues. Germline lookup yields CDR1 SEHNR and CDR2 FQNEAQ (reference sequence). This CDR3 is CASSRTETQYF. CDR3 sequence (DNA): TGTGCCAGCAGCAGGACGGAGACCCAGTACTTC.

V is TRBV12-3 or TRBV12-4 and J is TRBJ1-4, with D possibly matching TRBD1 (5 bases). This CDR3 has 12 residues. V was trimmed by 6 bases and J by 13 bases, leaving 15 bases between them. CDR3 loop: CASSSGTGGLFF. The CDR3 DNA is TGTGCCAGCAGCTCCGGGACCGGGGGACTGTTTTTT.

CDR3 sequence reads: CASSGPGGQGAYEQYF. As DNA, the CDR3 is TGTGCCAGCAGTGGCCCTGGGGGACAGGGAGCCTACGAGCAGTACTTC. The chain recombines TRBV25-1 with TRBJ2-7; TRBD1 matches at 9 bases. This CDR3 comprises 16 residues. Germline V gene data show CDR1 as MGHDK and CDR2 as SYGVNS. V shed 4 bases and J 2 bases; nucleotides not matched to a gene: 9.

The J gene is TRBJ2-7, the V gene TRBV20-1; 11 positions agree with TRBD2. CDR1 DFQATT and CDR2 SNEGSKA come from the germline V gene (reference sequence). V lost 5 bases, J lost 0 bases, and 12 bases stayed unmatched. The CDR3 spans 17 residues. Here the CDR3 DNA reads TGCAGTGCTGAGGGCGAGACTAGCGGGATGAGCTCCTACGAGCAGTACTTC. Translated, it gives CSAEGETSGMSSYEQYF.

This chain connects TRBV6-5 to TRBJ1-1; D remains unclear. From germline, CDR1 is MNHEY and CDR2 SVGAGI. V lost 3 bases and J 0 bases, leaving 8 bases between the germline ends. The CDR3 has 14 amino acids. CDR3 sequence reads: CASSYWSMNTEAFF. The CDR3 nucleotides read TGTGCCAGCAGTTATTGGTCCATGAACACTGAAGCTTTCTTT.

This clonotype was detected many times. This chain joins TRBV18 and TRBJ1-1; 7 bases align to TRBD1. Looked up from germline, CDR1 is KGHSH and CDR2 is LQKENI. V gave up 4 bases and J gave up 1 base; unmatched junction bases: 9. The CDR3 spans 16 residues. The CDR3 loop is CASSHSQGRGNTEAFF. The CDR3 coding sequence is TGTGCCAGCTCACATTCACAGGGGCGGGGGAACACTGAAGCTTTCTTT.

This clonotype has a handful of counts. The chain employs TRBV20-1 and TRBJ2-4; either TRBD1 or TRBD2 may fit D (7 bases each). This CDR3 has 16 residues. Germline CDR1 and CDR2: DFQATT and SNEGSKA (reference sequence). Deletions cut 0 bases from V and 2 bases from J, with 14 bases between. DNA of the CDR3: TGCAGTGCTAGAGAATGGCAGGGGGGGTCCAAAAACATTCAGTACTTC. Translating it yields CSAREWQGGSKNIQYF.

The V call is TRBV7-9, the J call TRBJ1-1, with 10 positions matching TRBD1. This CDR3 is built from 16 residues. Germline values: CDR1 SEHNR, CDR2 FQNEAQ (reference sequence). The junction had 9 bases not matched to a gene; V was cut back by 5 bases and J by 3 bases. CDR3 sequence reads: CASSKQPGTGDTEAFF. CDR3 nucleotide sequence: TGTGCCAGCAGCAAACAACCCGGGACAGGGGACACTGAAGCTTTCTTT.

This clonotype was counted ten times or more. This chain links TRBV4-3 with TRBJ2-5; D ambiguous. V lost 1 base, J lost 7 bases, and 10 bases lay in between. The CDR3 sequence is 13 residues long. The germline CDR1 and CDR2 sequences are LGHNA and YSLEER. The CDR3 sequence is CASSQGVGGTQYF. In DNA, the CDR3 is TGCGCCAGCAGCCAAGGGGTCGGCGGGACCCAGTACTTC.